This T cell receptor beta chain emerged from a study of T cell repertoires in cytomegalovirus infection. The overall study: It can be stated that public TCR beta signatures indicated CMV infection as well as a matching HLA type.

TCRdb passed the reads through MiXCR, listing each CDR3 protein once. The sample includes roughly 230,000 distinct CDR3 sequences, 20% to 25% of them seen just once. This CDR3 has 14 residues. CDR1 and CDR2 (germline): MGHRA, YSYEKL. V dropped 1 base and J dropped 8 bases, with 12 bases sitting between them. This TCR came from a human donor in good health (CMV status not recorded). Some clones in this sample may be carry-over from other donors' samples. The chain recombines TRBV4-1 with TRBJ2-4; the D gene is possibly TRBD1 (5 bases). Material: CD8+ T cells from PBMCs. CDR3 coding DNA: TGCGCCAGCAGCCAAGTGCAGGGCGAGGACATTCAGTACTTC. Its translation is CASSQVQGEDIQYF.